This TCR beta chain was obtained from a study of OX40 agonist ivuxolimab in advanced cancers. Turning to the study itself: Treatment of patients was with ivuxolimab, an agonistic anti-OX40 (CD134) antibody. Patients undergoing dose escalation presented with hepatocellular carcinoma, melanoma, renal cell or head and neck cancer. Three patients, one with hepatocellular carcinoma and two with cutaneous melanoma, responded partially. General study findings and limits: Expanded clones were, on average, more numerous among CD8+ T cells than CD4+.

Of note for this clone: Its antigen is as yet unknown.

Using immunoSEQ multiplex PCR, the repertoire was profiled, and TCRdb retains in-frame clones only, with some absent. The data contain over 55,000 clones, 83% of them singletons. V trimming: 6 bases; J trimming: 4 bases; junction bases outside the gene matches: 8. The CDR3 extends over 13 amino acids. Germline CDR1 is SQVTM and CDR2 is ANQGSEA. The receptor comes from an adult with an advanced solid tumor such as melanoma, head and neck, liver or kidney cancer. The material sequenced was CD4+ or CD8+ T cells sorted from blood, taken in a trial of the OX40 agonist ivuxolimab. V usage is TRBV29-1 and J usage is TRBJ2-5, with 7 bases that match TRBD1. Here the CDR3 reads CSVRDSRAETQYF. The CDR3 DNA is TGCAGCGTCCGGGACAGTAGGGCAGAGACCCAGTACTTC.